This T cell receptor beta chain came from a study of blood T cell repertoires in COVID-19. Whole-study context: PBMCs, B-cell-depleted T cells, or T cells provided the cDNA or gDNA that made up the material.

This clone has just a few counts. Trimming removed 8 bases from V and 7 bases from J; junction bases left unmatched: 8. Germline-derived CDR1 and CDR2 are LGHDT and YNNKEL (reference sequence). This CDR3 comprises 13 residues. TCRdb's copy holds only in-frame clones and misses some; the assay was immunoSEQ multiplex PCR. Of 70,000 to 95,000 clones in the sample, about 82% were seen once. Sequencing input: peripheral blood. This sequence joins TRBV3-1 (or the pseudogene TRBV3-2) and TRBJ2-1; TRBD1 agrees at 7 bases. This receptor was identified in a woman in her seventies with active or convalescent COVID-19. For the CDR3, the DNA is TGTGCCAGCTGTGACAGGGCCTTGAATGAGCAGTTCTTC. Protein: CASCDRALNEQFF.